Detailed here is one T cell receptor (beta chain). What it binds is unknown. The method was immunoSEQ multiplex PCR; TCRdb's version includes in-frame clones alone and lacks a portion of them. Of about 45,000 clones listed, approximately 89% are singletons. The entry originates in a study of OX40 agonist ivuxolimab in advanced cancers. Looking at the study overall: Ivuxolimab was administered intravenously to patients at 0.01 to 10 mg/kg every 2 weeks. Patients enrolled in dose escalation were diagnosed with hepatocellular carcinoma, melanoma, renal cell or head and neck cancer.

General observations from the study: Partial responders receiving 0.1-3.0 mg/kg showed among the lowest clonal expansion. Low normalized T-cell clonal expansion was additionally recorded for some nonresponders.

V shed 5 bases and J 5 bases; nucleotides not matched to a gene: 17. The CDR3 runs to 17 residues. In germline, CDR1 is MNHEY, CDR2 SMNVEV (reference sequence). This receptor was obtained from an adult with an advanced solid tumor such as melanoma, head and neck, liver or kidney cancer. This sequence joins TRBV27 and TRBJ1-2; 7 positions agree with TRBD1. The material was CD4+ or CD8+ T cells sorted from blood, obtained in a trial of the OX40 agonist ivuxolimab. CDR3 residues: CASSTTRDRNILYGYTF. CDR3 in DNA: TGTGCCAGCAGTACCACCCGGGACAGAAATATATTATATGGCTACACCTTC.